This paragraph covers one T cell receptor (beta chain) sequence. The antigen remains undetermined. CDR1 is MNHEY, CDR2 SMNVEV, per germline (reference sequence). This CDR3 contains 15 residues. The trim removed 3 bases at V and 6 bases at J, leaving 7 bases unmatched. Cells were stimulated with CMV-infected fibroblast lysates at around 9.1 ug/mL. CD40L-negative CD69-negative CD45RO-high memory CD4+ T cells were sorted as populations depleted of antigen-responding cells. For at least 4 years, plasma HIV-1 RNA was undetectable (<50 copies/mL). Stimulated PBMCs had first been depleted of CD8+ T cells. The libraries were made with immunoSEQ version 4 in survey mode. The protocol was immunoSEQ multiplex PCR, while the TCRdb copy is restricted to in-frame clones and leaves out a portion. This sample has around 48,000 clones; around 72% occur once, and the top ten carry around 3%. This entry is derived from a study of persistence of HIV-infected CD4 T cells.

The sequenced sample was CD4+ T cells sorted from PBMCs after 18-hour stimulation, obtained from a patient who received antiretroviral therapy. The sequence was collected from an adult man with HIV who was CMV-seropositive. V and J are TRBV27 and TRBJ2-5, with 10 bases lining up with TRBD2. The CDR3 bases are TGTGCCAGCAGTTTTAGGCCTAGCGGGAGAAAGACCCAGTACTTC. The encoded protein is CASSFRPSGRKTQYF.